This entry lists 12 T cell receptor beta chains sequenced from one sample in a study of T cell repertoires in cytomegalovirus infection. TCRdb passed the reads through MiXCR, listing each CDR3 protein once. The sample yields about 570,000 distinct CDR3 sequences, around 40% seen once. These receptors have no known antigen. Here the sequenced sample was cultured PBMCs, taken from culture after CMV antigen stimulation. The source is a human donor in good health (CMV status not recorded). Some clones in this sample may be carry-over from other donors' samples.

J is TRBJ1-4 and V is TRBV27; TRBD1 aligns across 9 bases. V was clipped by 4 bases and J by 5 bases; unmatched bases: 8. The germline V gene has CDR1 MNHEY and CDR2 SMNVEV (reference sequence). The CDR3 consists of 16 residues. The CDR3 sequence: CASSSAITGGNEKLFF. CDR3 nucleotide sequence: TGTGCCAGCAGTTCCGCGATAACAGGGGGCAATGAAAAACTGTTTTTT. Combining the CDR3 with reference TRBV27 and TRBJ1-4 gives the whole variable domain EAQVTQNPRYLITVTGKKLTVTCSQNMNHEYMSWYRQDPGLGLRQIYYSMNVEVTDKGDVPEGYKVSRKEKRNFPLILESPSPNQTSLYFCASSSAITGGNEKLFFGSGTQLSVL.

The rearrangement links TRBV7-9 to TRBJ2-1, with TRBD2 matching over 10 bases. Germline CDR1 reads SEHNR; CDR2 reads FQNEAQ (reference sequence). This CDR3 region has 14 residues. V was clipped by 5 bases and J by 7 bases; unmatched bases: 5. CDR3 protein: CASSPTSGANEQFF. The CDR3 DNA is TGTGCCAGCAGCCCCACTAGCGGGGCTAATGAGCAGTTCTTC.

In its sample, this clonotype was seen a few times. This CDR3 is CASSLYKRGLIPNTGELFF. The CDR3 nucleotides are TGTGCCAGCAGCTTATACAAACGGGGACTAATACCGAACACCGGGGAGCTGTTTTTT. The chain carries TRBV7-9 and TRBJ2-2; TRBD2 agrees at 7 bases. The CDR3 consists of 19 residues. V shed 2 bases and J 0 bases; nucleotides not matched to a gene: 12. Germline V gene data show CDR1 as SEHNR and CDR2 as FQNEAQ (reference sequence).

The J gene is TRBJ2-1, the V gene TRBV6-2 or TRBV6-3; D might be TRBD2 (5 bases). The V end was cut by 6 bases, the J end by 7 bases, with 13 bases between. Germline CDR1 reads MNHEY; CDR2 reads SVGEGT. The CDR3 has 13 residues. The CDR3 nucleotides are TGTGCCAGCAGGCCTAGCCGACTAAATGAGCAGTTCTTC. Encoded protein: CASRPSRLNEQFF.

This clonotype has just one count. J is TRBJ1-3 and V is TRBV4-1, with unresolved D. Germline CDR1 reads MGHRA; CDR2 reads YSYEKL. The CDR3 is made up of 16 amino acids. The V gene lost 1 base and the J gene lost 7 bases, with 17 bases spanning the gap. The CDR3 nucleotides read TGCGCCAGCAGCCAAGGAAGCGGCCCACTAGGGAACACCATATATTTT. Protein sequence: CASSQGSGPLGNTIYF.

This clonotype was counted only a few times. V and J are TRBV7-2 and TRBJ2-3; 7 nucleotides align to TRBD2. Per the germline V gene, CDR1 is SGHTA and CDR2 is FQGNSA. The CDR3 has 16 residues. Germline trimming cut 5 bases from V and 2 bases from J; bases unmatched to any gene: 10. The CDR3 DNA sequence: TGTGCCAGCAGCATCCGGGGGGACTACTACACAGATACGCAGTATTTT. Translation gives CASSIRGDYYTDTQYF. Full variable domain (missing parts from reference TRBV7-2 and TRBJ2-3): GAGVSQSPSNKVTEKGKDVELRCDPISGHTALYWYRQSLGQGLEFLIYFQGNSAPDKSGLPSDRFSAERTGGSVSTLTIQRTQQEDSAVYLCASSIRGDYYTDTQYFGPGTRLTVL.

This clonotype was counted between two and nine times. The chain links TRBV7-2 to TRBJ2-3; D is undetermined. V lost 4 bases and J 4 bases, leaving 9 bases between the germline ends. This CDR3 region has 13 residues. Per the germline V gene, CDR1 is SGHTA and CDR2 is FQGNSA. CDR3 amino acids: CASSSKSSDTQYF. CDR3 bases: TGTGCCAGCAGCTCAAAAAGCTCAGATACGCAGTATTTT.

This clonotype was seen just once. This rearrangement joins TRBV6-4 to TRBJ1-5; 7 bases map to TRBD1. With 4 bases clipped from V and 4 bases from J, the junction kept 4 bases outside the gene matches. The CDR3 sequence is 14 residues long. Germline V gene lookup returns CDR1 MRHNA and CDR2 SNTAGT. CDR3 nucleotide sequence: TGTGCCAGCAGTGGGATGGGACAGAATCAGCCCCAGCATTTT. It encodes CASSGMGQNQPQHF.

J is TRBJ2-1 and V is TRBV6-2 or TRBV6-3; 9 nucleotides line up with TRBD2. V lost 0 bases, J lost 6 bases, and 12 bases stayed unmatched. Germline values: CDR1 MNHEY, CDR2 SVGEGT. The CDR3 sequence is 18 residues long. CDR3 nucleotides: TGTGCCAGCAGTTACTCGCTGCGGGAGGGCCGCCTTCCCAATGAGCAGTTCTTC. It specifies CASSYSLREGRLPNEQFF.

This clonotype was seen more than once but under ten times. The chain links TRBV19 to TRBJ1-6; D not resolved. This CDR3 comprises 17 residues. Germline V gives CDR1 LNHDA, CDR2 SQIVND (reference sequence). The V and J ends lost 4 bases and 0 bases respectively, with 13 bases between them. CDR3 nucleotide sequence: TGTGCCAGTAGTACCATGGCCCGAAGCTCCTATAATTCACCCCTCCACTTT. Protein: CASSTMARSSYNSPLHF.

The genes are TRBV20-1 and TRBJ2-5; no clear D. The V gene's germline CDR1 is DFQATT and CDR2 SNEGSKA (reference sequence). The CDR3 is 10 residues long. The CDR3 DNA sequence: TGCACTCCCGTCGGGGAGACCCAGTACTTC. Translating it yields CTPVGETQYF.

This clonotype was picked up a small number of times. The V gene is TRBV6-5, the J gene TRBJ1-2, with D possibly being TRBD1 (6 bases). V dropped 5 bases and J dropped 8 bases, with 18 bases sitting between them. Germline assignment: CDR1 MNHEY and CDR2 SVGAGI. The CDR3 totals 14 residues. CDR3 nucleotide sequence: TGTGCCAGCAGTCAGAAGGATCACAGGGACGGCTACACCTTC. Translating it yields CASSQKDHRDGYTF.